This TCR beta chain was identified in a study of blood T cell repertoires in COVID-19 (dated by TCRdb to between 2020 and 2021). Turning to the overall study: Samples from collaborators originated in the United States, Italy and Spain and spanned both the acute and convalescent phases of COVID-19. Samples came from the ongoing ImmuneRACE study (first 160 participants) plus 1,254 subjects from 6 global collaborators. Deeply sampled blood TCRbeta repertoires from subjects exposed to, actively infected with, or recovered from COVID-19 were included in the dataset. The repertoires were made available in a free public database intended to serve as a resource for research on the immune response to SARS-CoV-2. HLA class I and class II types, where available, came from metadata supplied by the sample provider rather than from assay-based typing. The prospective study material was composed of cDNA or gDNA derived from T cells, B-cell-depleted T cells, or PBMCs. Sample metadata almost always included a de-identified subject ID, COVID-19 status, age in years and sex. On the study overall, not on this receptor specifically: The amount of clinical and demographic metadata varied by source and participant and was provided uncurated.

CDR1 and CDR2 are drawn from the germline V gene: MDHEN, SYDVKM. Inclusive of the bounding cysteine and phenylalanine, the CDR3 is 19 residues long. The sequence is cut down to CDR3 DNA, 57 bases in frame from base 1. Trimming accounts for 6 bases at V and 2 bases at J, while the number of junction bases matched to no gene is 14. Regarding this clone: The antigen it binds to is not known. The record has no base qualities; no much larger clone is one base away.

In Seattle, one collaborating source enrolled patients while the infection was active and tracked those patients longitudinally over the course of disease. Whole blood was collected in K2EDTA tubes by collaborating institutions according to the institutions' own protocols. For TCRbeta analysis, collaborators shipped samples in one of three forms: frozen whole blood, isolated PBMCs, or DNA extracted from either of those sample types. TCRbeta CDR3 regions were amplified from genomic DNA using the immunoSEQ Assay, a bias-controlled multiplex PCR. The authors' analysis ran thus. The number of nucleated cells in each sample was estimated from the amplification of reference gene primers within the assay. To quantify the absolute abundance of each unique TCRbeta CDR3 rearrangement, sequence reads were collapsed and filtered. For each sample, productive Simpson clonality was calculated by taking the square root of Simpson's diversity index across productive rearrangements. This is the immuneACCESS table as TCRdb keeps it, with only in-frame sequences that have V and J called. A part of the clones is gone; compared with another copy, unresolved V genes explain less than half, and the rest is unexplained. That table is the source of V, J and clone size, and D and trimming were worked out from the DNA. The sample table records 300,000 to 450,000 clones; roughly nine tenths of these occur just once. The ten largest clones add up to roughly 4% of the sample.

The sequenced sample was peripheral blood. This TCR was sampled from a woman aged 55-75 years with COVID-19, enrolled during active disease. The chain was built from TRBV28 and TRBJ1-6; the central 9 bases match TRBD1. The CDR3 sequence is CASSRRGQGKKAYNSPLHF. Here is the DNA: TGTGCCAGCAGCCGCCGGGGACAGGGAAAGAAGGCCTATAATTCACCCCTCCACTTT.